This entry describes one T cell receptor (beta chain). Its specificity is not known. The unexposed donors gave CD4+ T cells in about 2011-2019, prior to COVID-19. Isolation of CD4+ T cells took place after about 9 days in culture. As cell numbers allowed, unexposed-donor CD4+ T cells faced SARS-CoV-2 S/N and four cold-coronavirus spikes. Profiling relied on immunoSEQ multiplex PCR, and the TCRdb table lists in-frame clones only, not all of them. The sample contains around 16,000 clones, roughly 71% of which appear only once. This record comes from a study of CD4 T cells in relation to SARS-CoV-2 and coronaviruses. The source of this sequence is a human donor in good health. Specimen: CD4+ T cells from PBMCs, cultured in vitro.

CDR3: CASRALANEQFF. The CDR3 bases are TGTGCCAGCAGGGCCTTAGCCAATGAGCAGTTCTTC. The chain combines TRBV12-3 or TRBV12-4 with TRBJ2-1, with no clear D. This CDR3 comprises 12 residues. V lost 6 bases and J 6 bases, leaving 9 bases between the germline ends.